A selection of T cell receptor beta chains follows, all from one sample in a study of blood T cell repertoires in COVID-19. Method: immunoSEQ multiplex PCR; TCRdb's copy keeps in-frame clones and lacks some. The sample holds tens of thousands of clones, approximately 88% seen once. The specimen was peripheral blood. The origin of the receptors is a young man with COVID-19, enrolled during active disease. CDR3s include the opening cysteine and the closing phenylalanine or tryptophan. The D gene is left open where the match is weak. Clone size is shown for a subset of rows, as once, few, many or a class of expanded clone.

j_call | d_call | clone_size | v_call | cdr3_aa | cdr3_nt
TRBJ2-5 | NA | NA | TRBV6-5 | CASSSQETQYF | TGTGCCAGTTCTAGCCAAGAGACCCAGTACTTC
TRBJ1-5 | TRBD1 | NA | TRBV4-1 | CASSQMDRALNQPQHF | TGCGCCAGCAGCCAGATGGACAGGGCGCTCAATCAGCCCCAGCATTTT
TRBJ1-2 | TRBD1 | NA | TRBV28 | CASSGGDREWSGYTF | TGTGCCAGCAGTGGGGGGGACAGGGAGTGGTCTGGCTACACCTTC
TRBJ1-2 | NA | once | TRBV14 | CASSQAPRGVQSDNGYTF | TGTGCCAGCAGCCAAGCTCCGCGGGGCGTACAGTCCGATAATGGCTACACCTTC
TRBJ2-1 | TRBD2 | NA | TRBV11-2 | CASSSGPGLAGGEQFF | TGTGCCAGCAGCTCCGGTCCGGGACTAGCTGGGGGTGAGCAGTTCTTC
TRBJ2-3 | TRBD2 | NA | TRBV6-4 | CASSVEGGSTDTQYF | TGTGCCAGCAGTGTTGAGGGAGGGAGCACAGATACGCAGTATTTT
TRBJ2-7 | NA | NA | TRBV19 | CATAGQLYEQYF | TGTGCCACCGCGGGACAGCTCTACGAGCAGTACTTC
TRBJ2-1 | NA | NA | TRBV9 | CASSPTRSSYNEQFF | TGTGCCAGCAGCCCCACCCGGAGCTCCTACAATGAGCAGTTCTTC
TRBJ1-3 | NA | NA | TRBV7-2 | CASSSSRSGNTIYF | TGTGCCAGCAGCTCCTCGCGCTCTGGAAACACCATATATTTT
TRBJ1-1 | NA | NA | TRBV28 | CASSLSGEADTEAFF | TGTGCCAGCAGTTTATCGGGGGAGGCGGATACTGAAGCTTTCTTT
TRBJ1-1 | NA | NA | TRBV4-1 | CASSQEGRENTEAFF | TGCGCCAGCAGCCAAGAGGGCAGAGAGAACACTGAAGCTTTCTTT
TRBJ2-1 | TRBD2 | NA | TRBV5-1 | CASSWNQFSGSSYNEQFF | TGCGCCAGCAGCTGGAACCAGTTTAGCGGGAGCTCCTACAATGAGCAGTTCTTC
TRBJ1-3 | NA | NA | TRBV28 | CASSPSTGINTIYF | TGTGCCAGCAGTCCTTCGACAGGAATAAACACCATATATTTT
TRBJ1-4 | NA | once | TRBV7-6 | CASSLGGGGDEKLFF | TGTGCCAGCAGCCTCGGTGGGGGGGGCGATGAAAAACTGTTTTTT
TRBJ2-1 | TRBD1 | NA | TRBV30 | CAWSRDRSYNEQFF | TGTGCCTGGAGTCGGGACAGGAGCTACAATGAGCAGTTCTTC
TRBJ1-1 | NA | NA | TRBV4-1 | CASARGGPDTEAFF | TGCGCCAGCGCCCGGGGAGGGCCCGACACTGAAGCTTTCTTT
TRBJ1-6 | NA | NA | TRBV9 | CASSVTDTTGTSPLHF | TGTGCCAGCAGCGTAACCGACACCACAGGGACCTCACCCCTCCACTTT
TRBJ1-1 | NA | NA | TRBV29-1 | CSALTALNTEAFF | TGCAGCGCCCTGACAGCCCTGAACACTGAAGCTTTCTTT
TRBJ2-7 | NA | NA | TRBV5-1 | CASSLTEGSSYEQYF | TGCGCCAGCAGCTTGACGGAGGGCAGCTCCTACGAGCAGTACTTC
TRBJ2-1 | NA | NA | TRBV6-2/TRBV6-3 | CASSSGGQLNNEQFF | TGTGCCAGCAGTTCCGGCGGACAATTAAACAATGAGCAGTTCTTC
TRBJ1-1 | NA | NA | TRBV12-3/TRBV12-4 | CASTDSNTEAFF | TGTGCCAGCACCGACTCGAACACTGAAGCTTTCTTT
TRBJ1-1 | TRBD1 | NA | TRBV6-5 | CASSPDRDTEAFF | TGTGCCAGCAGTCCGGACAGGGACACTGAAGCTTTCTTT
TRBJ2-1 | TRBD2 | NA | TRBV14 | CASSQVGAGDNEQFF | TGTGCCAGCAGCCAAGTAGGAGCGGGAGACAATGAGCAGTTCTTC
TRBJ1-2 | NA | once | TRBV28 | CASSLTQSRNGYTF | TGTGCCAGCAGTTTAACCCAGTCAAGAAATGGCTACACCTTC
TRBJ2-1 | NA | NA | TRBV7-2 | CASSWPEAGAYNEQFF | TGTGCCAGCAGCTGGCCCGAAGCGGGCGCTTACAATGAGCAGTTCTTC
TRBJ2-3 | TRBD1 | NA | TRBV7-2 | CASSKTGGSTDTQYF | TGTGCCAGCAGCAAAACAGGGGGGAGCACAGATACGCAGTATTTT
TRBJ2-1 | NA | few | TRBV6-2/TRBV6-3 | CASSYSPVPGNEQFF | TGTGCCAGCAGTTACTCCCCGGTCCCAGGCAATGAGCAGTTCTTC
TRBJ1-2 | TRBD1 | NA | TRBV6-5 | CASSGTTGGYGYTF | TGTGCCAGCAGCGGAACCACAGGGGGCTATGGCTACACCTTC
TRBJ2-5 | TRBD2 | NA | TRBV5-4 | CASSLARGLAGVRETQYF | TGTGCCAGCAGCTTGGCCCGGGGACTAGCGGGAGTGCGAGAGACCCAGTACTTC
TRBJ2-1 | TRBD1 | NA | TRBV7-9 | CASSLGSQGAYNEQFF | TGTGCCAGCAGCTTAGGTTCTCAGGGGGCCTACAATGAGCAGTTCTTC
TRBJ2-5 | NA | NA | TRBV5-6 | CASSLARGETQYF | TGTGCCAGCAGCCTAGCCCGGGGAGAGACCCAGTACTTC
TRBJ2-7 | NA | once | TRBV29-1 | CSVGGRQNPLYEQYF | TGCAGCGTGGGGGGGCGACAAAACCCCCTCTACGAGCAGTACTTC
TRBJ2-5 | TRBD2 | NA | TRBV27 | CASSPGLTETQYF | TGTGCCAGCAGTCCGGGACTAACAGAGACCCAGTACTTC
TRBJ1-3 | NA | NA | TRBV5-4 | CASSQQGSGNTIYF | TGTGCCAGCAGCCAACAGGGAAGCGGAAACACCATATATTTT
TRBJ1-5 | TRBD1 | NA | TRBV10-2 | CASSRTGTRNQPQHF | TGCGCCAGCAGTCGGACAGGGACCCGCAATCAGCCCCAGCATTTT
TRBJ1-1 | NA | NA | TRBV7-9 | CASSLQDTEAFF | TGTGCCAGCAGCTTGCAGGACACTGAAGCTTTCTTT